A selection of T cell receptor beta chains follows, all from one sample in a study of vaccination and CD4 T cells after COVID-19. MiXCR was run by TCRdb on the PCR reads, yielding one entry per CDR3 protein. The sample carries over 10,000 distinct CDR3 sequences, 45% to 65% recorded once. No antigen has been identified for these receptors. The sequenced material came from CD4+ T cells from blood, cultured in vitro. The receptors were sampled from a human donor who had recovered from COVID-19. Each CDR3 is given with its conserved first and last residue. D genes are given only for firm matches. Clone size is shown for a subset of rows, as once, few, many or a class of expanded clone.

>TRBJ2-5|NA|TRBV19|NA
TGTGCCAGTAGTCTTGTCAACCAAGAGACCCAGTACTTC
CASSLVNQETQYF
>TRBJ1-1|NA|TRBV4-2|NA
TGTGCCAGCAGCCAAGAGGGAGTGAACACTGAAGCTTTCTTT
CASSQEGVNTEAFF
>TRBJ2-7|NA|TRBV20-1|once
TGCAGTGCTAGCGGGGCTGGGGGCCAGCGCATCGAGCAGTACTTC
CSASGAGGQRIEQYF
>TRBJ2-3|NA|TRBV6-5|NA
TGTGCCAGCAGTTACTCGATGGCTAGCGGCACAGATACGCAGTATTTT
CASSYSMASGTDTQYF
>TRBJ2-1|TRBD1|TRBV6-1|few
TGTGCCAGCAGTACGGGACAGGAGTACAATGAGCAGTTCTTC
CASSTGQEYNEQFF
>TRBJ1-6|NA|TRBV30|NA
TGTGCCTGGAGTGTAAGGAGCCCTTCATCACCCCTCCACTTT
CAWSVRSPSSPLHF
>TRBJ2-1|NA|TRBV20-1|NA
TGCAGTGCTAGAGATTTGCGTAGCGCTCACAATGAGCAGTTCTTC
CSARDLRSAHNEQFF
>TRBJ2-7|NA|TRBV19|NA
TGTGCCAGTAGTGTAGGCAGGAGGGGCGAGCAGTACTTC
CASSVGRRGEQYF
>TRBJ2-5|TRBD2|TRBV10-1|NA
TGCGCCAGCAGTGATTTGACTAGCGGGCTAGGCCCCCAGGAGACCCAGTACTTC
CASSDLTSGLGPQETQYF
>TRBJ1-2|TRBD1|TRBV12-3/TRBV12-4|NA
TGTGCCAGCAGCTTTGGAGGGACAGGTGCGAGAGGCTACACCTTC
CASSFGGTGARGYTF
>TRBJ1-2|NA|TRBV3-1|once
TGTGCCAGCAGCCTGAGAGGGAGGGGCTACACCTTC
CASSLRGRGYTF
>TRBJ1-1|NA|TRBV2|NA
TGTGCCAGCAGTGAAGCGCTTCAAGGGGCTCTTGAAGCTTTCTTT
CASSEALQGALEAFF
>TRBJ2-7|NA|TRBV11-2|NA
TGTGCCAGCAGCTTAGAGGTCGGCGCACTTTCCTACGAGCAGTACTTC
CASSLEVGALSYEQYF
>TRBJ2-5|TRBD2|TRBV6-1|few
TGTGCCAGCAGTGCAGGGTTTTGGACTAGCGGGAGGGGTGGGGAGACCCAGTACTTC
CASSAGFWTSGRGGETQYF
>TRBJ2-1|NA|TRBV15|once
TGTGCCACCAGCAGCGTTTGGGAGAGCTCCTACAATGAGCAGTTCTTC
CATSSVWESSYNEQFF
>TRBJ2-1|TRBD2|TRBV7-9|NA
TGTGCCAGCAGCTTGGGGGGGGGACGGGCGCAGTTCTTC
CASSLGGGRAQFF
>TRBJ1-5|TRBD1|TRBV6-5|NA
TGTGCCAGCAGTTACTCGACCCGGGACAGAACCCTAGTACTCAATCAGCCCCAGCATTTT
CASSYSTRDRTLVLNQPQHF
>TRBJ1-1|TRBD1|TRBV20-1|NA
TGCAGTGCTAGGGGACAGGGAGAAACTGAAGCTTTCTTT
CSARGQGETEAFF
>TRBJ2-3|TRBD1|TRBV19|NA
TGTGCCAGTAGACAGGGGGGCACAGATACGCAGTATTTT
CASRQGGTDTQYF
>TRBJ2-3|NA|TRBV20-1|once
TGCAGTGCTAGTCGACCCGATCGAGATACGCAGTATTTT
CSASRPDRDTQYF
>TRBJ2-5|TRBD2|TRBV20-1|NA
TGCAGTGCTAGAGTTTTAGGGACTAGCGGGAGCGCCAACCAAGAGACCCAGTACTTC
CSARVLGTSGSANQETQYF
>TRBJ2-1|NA|TRBV5-4|NA
TGTGCCAGCAGCCCGATCCTTGGGGTAGACAATGAGCAGTTCTTC
CASSPILGVDNEQFF
>TRBJ2-6|NA|TRBV27|few
TGTGCCAGCAGCAACCGGGTGGGGGGCTTCTCTGGGGCCAACGTCCTGACTTTC
CASSNRVGGFSGANVLTF
>TRBJ2-1|NA|TRBV14|NA
TGTGCCAGCAGCCAAGATAGGGTTTCCTACAATGAGCAGTTCTTC
CASSQDRVSYNEQFF
>TRBJ2-6|NA|TRBV28|few
TGTGCCAGCACGAAGGGGGCTGGGGCCAACGTCCTGACTTTC
CASTKGAGANVLTF
>TRBJ2-7|NA|TRBV11-2|NA
TGTGCCAGCAGCTTAGCCAGCTACGAGCAGTACTTC
CASSLASYEQYF
>TRBJ2-1|NA|TRBV20-1|NA
TGCAGTGCTGGTCTGAGGGGCAATGAGCAGTTCTTC
CSAGLRGNEQFF
>TRBJ2-7|TRBD2|TRBV11-2|NA
TGTGCCAGCAGCTTAGAGACTAGCGTCGTCTACGAGCAGTACTTC
CASSLETSVVYEQYF
>TRBJ2-3|TRBD2|TRBV20-1|few
TGCAGTGCCGTAGCGGGAGGAGCAGATACGCAGTATTTT
CSAVAGGADTQYF
>TRBJ1-1|NA|TRBV25-1|few
TGTGCCAGCAGTGATCCATATCAGAGGGCCACTGAAGCTTTCTTT
CASSDPYQRATEAFF
>TRBJ1-5|NA|TRBV27|NA
TGTGCCAGCAGTCCCAATCCGACAGGTAGGCTGCAGCCCCAGCATTTT
CASSPNPTGRLQPQHF
>TRBJ2-2|TRBD2|TRBV25-1|NA
TGTGCCAGCAGTGATAGCGGGAGGGGCACCGGGGAGCTGTTTTTT
CASSDSGRGTGELFF
>TRBJ2-2|NA|TRBV20-1|few
TGCAGTGCTAGAGATCTCCAAACTAACACCGGGGAGCTGTTTTTT
CSARDLQTNTGELFF
>TRBJ1-1|TRBD1|TRBV27|few
TGTGCCAGCAGTTTGACCGACAGGGGATTAACTGAAGCTTTCTTT
CASSLTDRGLTEAFF